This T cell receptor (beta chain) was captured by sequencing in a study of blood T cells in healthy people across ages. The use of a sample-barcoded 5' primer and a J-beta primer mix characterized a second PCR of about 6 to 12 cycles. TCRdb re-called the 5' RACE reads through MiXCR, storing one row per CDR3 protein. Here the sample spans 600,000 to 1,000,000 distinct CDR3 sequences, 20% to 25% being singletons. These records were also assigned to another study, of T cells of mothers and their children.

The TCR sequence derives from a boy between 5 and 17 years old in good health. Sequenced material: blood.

DNA for the CDR3: TGTGCCACCTCCACTAGCGATAGCTCCTACGAGCAGTACTTC. Amino acids: CATSTSDSSYEQYF. V gene TRBV18 combines with J gene TRBJ2-7; 7 bases are shared with TRBD2. The CDR3 length is 14 residues. V lost 10 bases and J lost 0; bases outside the gene matches: 9. Per the germline V gene, CDR1 is KGHSH and CDR2 is LQKENI.